The 5 T cell receptor beta chains reported below all come from one sample, sequenced in a study of Ad26.COV2.S vaccination and SARS-CoV-2 variants. Noted treatment: 15 to 20 received Ad26.COV2.S at low or high dose, single or two shots; about five received placebo; per-sample allocation not given. The investigators took samples on day 63 after the first vaccine or placebo injection. Clones were sequenced by immunoSEQ multiplex PCR, and TCRdb holds only the in-frame ones, with some missing. The table lists about 370,000 clones, approximately 91% of them singletons. This sample comprised peripheral blood, obtained in a trial of Ad26.COV2.S vaccine versus placebo. The receptors originated from a person between 18 and 60 years old who received the Ad26.COV2.S COVID-19 vaccine or a placebo.

The CDR3 sequence: CASSQISSGANVLTF. In DNA, the CDR3 is TGCGCCAGCAGCCAGATTTCCTCTGGGGCCAACGTCCTGACTTTC. The rearrangement joins TRBV4-1 to TRBJ2-6; D ambiguous. Germline V gene sequence: CDR1 MGHRA, CDR2 YSYEKL. This CDR3 region has 15 residues. The V end was cut by 3 bases, the J end by 0 bases, with 6 bases between.

This clone has a single count. The rearrangement joins TRBV19 to TRBJ2-3; possibly TRBD1 or TRBD2 for D (5 bases each). V was pared by 6 bases and J by 4 bases, with 11 bases between. This CDR3 is built from 13 residues. Germline-derived CDR1 and CDR2 are LNHDA and SQIVND (reference sequence). CDR3 DNA: TGTGCCAGTAGAGTCAGAGGGGCAGATACGCAGTATTTT. Residues: CASRVRGADTQYF.

The chain joins TRBV12-3 or TRBV12-4 to TRBJ2-3; D perhaps matches TRBD2 (5 bases). V was shortened by 2 bases and J by 8 bases, with 11 bases between the two germline ends. The length of the CDR3 is 13 residues. CDR3 sequence (DNA): TGTGCCAGCAGTTTACGGCCTAGCTTTACGCAGTATTTT. It specifies CASSLRPSFTQYF.

The V gene is TRBV10-1, the J gene TRBJ2-1; a possible D gene is TRBD2 (5 bases). Germline-derived CDR1 and CDR2 are WNHNN and SYGVQD (reference sequence). The CDR3 covers 13 residues. With 3 bases removed from V and 9 bases from J, the gap between germline ends came to 12 bases. The CDR3 is CASSEAVLGEQFF. The CDR3 region has the DNA TGCGCCAGCAGTGAAGCGGTCCTCGGTGAGCAGTTCTTC.

The chain recombines TRBV2 with TRBJ1-1; D gene ambiguous. CDR1 and CDR2 from the germline V gene are SNHLY and FYNNEI. Trimming pared 5 bases from V and 11 bases from J, leaving 6 bases between. This CDR3 has 9 amino acids. CDR3 residues: CASSRTAFF. In DNA form, the CDR3 reads TGTGCCAGCAGTCGGACGGCTTTCTTT.